This T cell receptor (beta chain) was obtained from a study of neurological immune-mediated disorders (dated by TCRdb to about 2019). For the study in its entirety: Of the roughly 35 multiple sclerosis patients, 31 had relapsing-remitting MS and 3 had secondary progressive MS. The study compared peripheral blood TCR-beta repertoires of HTLV-I-associated myelopathy (HAM/TSP) patients, multiple sclerosis patients and healthy controls using UMI-based sequencing. The approximately 99 TCR-beta libraries included longitudinal samples, technical triplicates and paired sorted CD4+ and CD8+ T-cell subsets alongside PBMC samples. The cohort was made up of 68 subjects, consisting of roughly 15 HAM/TSP patients, approximately 35 multiple sclerosis patients and around 20 healthy controls.

cDNA synthesis used template-switch 5'RACE with a primer carrying a 10-nucleotide random unique molecular identifier tagging each TCR transcript. Every sequencing run covered 15-18 subjects and yielded more than 170 million TCR-beta sequences. Total RNA was extracted with the RNeasy kit. TCR-beta VDJ regions were amplified with primers for the TCR constant region and the 5'RACE anchor, using the KAPA Real-time Library Amplification kit. A first PCR added sample indexes and Illumina adaptors, and a second PCR then raised library yield. After Ampure bead purification, the TCR product of roughly 650 bp was size-selected on a 2% E-gel SizeSelection system. Before pooling, libraries had their quality checked on a Bioanalyzer, their concentration measured with Qubit, and their quantity determined with the Kapa Library Quantification kit. An Illumina HiSeq 2500 sequenced the libraries paired-end 2 x 150 bp. To increase sequence diversity, roughly 25-31% phiX was spiked into each library pool. Regarding the original processing steps: The quality-filtered reads were processed with the UMI-based MiGEC pipeline, whose error correction step removed more than 75% of the raw TCR sequences. IMGT germline references were used for alignment of VDJ genes, and clonotypes were defined by a unique CDR3 amino acid sequence together with V-J genes. Clonal expansion, Shannon diversity and CDR3 relatedness (CalcPairwiseDistances, ClusterSamples) were evaluated with VDJtools, and phylogenetic trees were built with CLCbio workbench. Clones with at least 8 unique UMIs were defined as expanded, with this threshold being based on coefficient-of-variation modelling across technical triplicates. The public reads were quality trimmed at Q25 with fastp and then assembled into clones with MiXCR by TCRdb, keeping productive beta chains. One record per CDR3 amino acid sequence lists the most common genes and DNA. The V and J calls, along with clone size, are taken from TCRdb and not from the paper's own processing. This sample comprises 54,000 or so distinct CDR3 sequences, 3% to 4% of them detected only once. 5.5% to 7.5% of the sample lies in the top ten.

The CDR3 contains 12 residues, cysteine and phenylalanine counted. Solely the CDR3 DNA is kept, with 36 bases framed from the first base. V and J lose 5 bases and 5 bases, and a span of 9 bases separates them. Libraries from unsorted PBMCs were made from 2 million PBMCs kept in RNAlater at -80 degrees C until RNA extraction. The multiple sclerosis patients were enrolled in a US clinical protocol that evaluated disease progression with magnetic resonance imaging. Peripheral blood was subjected to Ficoll-Hypaque density gradient centrifugation to isolate PBMCs, which were then cryopreserved in liquid nitrogen. This clonotype was observed many times. The antigen it recognizes is unknown. No base-level quality is on record; no much larger clone is a single base apart. Results the study describes overall, beyond this receptor: No clinical or MRI features were associated with the MS cluster, and the authors said that larger cohorts are needed. No identical CDR3 amino acid sequences were found to be shared among expanded clones across subjects, suggesting that TCR-beta repertoires were private in all groups. In phylogenetic analysis, the repertoires of 18 of 34 MS patients grouped into a cluster of related CDR3 sequences, which suggests a possible signature at the repertoire level. TCR clonal expansion was greatest in HAM/TSP patients and smallest in MS patients, who ranked below even healthy controls.

Recombination linked TRBV12-3 or TRBV12-4 to TRBJ2-5; no confident D gene assignment can be made. This clonotype was sampled from a man aged 60 to 75 with multiple sclerosis. Sequenced input: PBMCs. CDR3 protein: CASSPGRETQYF. The DNA reads TGTGCCAGCAGTCCGGGTCGGGAGACCCAGTACTTC.